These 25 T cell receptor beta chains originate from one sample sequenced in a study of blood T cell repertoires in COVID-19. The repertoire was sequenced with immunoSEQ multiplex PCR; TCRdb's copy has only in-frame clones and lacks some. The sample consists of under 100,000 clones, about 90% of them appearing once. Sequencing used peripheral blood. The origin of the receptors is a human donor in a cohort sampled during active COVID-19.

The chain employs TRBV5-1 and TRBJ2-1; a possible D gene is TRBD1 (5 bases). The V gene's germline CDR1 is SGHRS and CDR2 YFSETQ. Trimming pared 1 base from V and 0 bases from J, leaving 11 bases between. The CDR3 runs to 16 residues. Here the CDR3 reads CASSLQGTSSYNEQFF. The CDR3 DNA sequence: TGCGCCAGCAGCTTGCAGGGAACGAGCTCCTACAATGAGCAGTTCTTC.

The CDR3 nucleotides read TGTGCCAGCAGTTACGCTCCGACAGACCCCTACGAGCAGTACTTC. Its translation is CASSYAPTDPYEQYF. The genes are TRBV6-6 and TRBJ2-7, with a tentative D call TRBD1 (5 bases). The germline V gene encodes CDR1 MNHNY and CDR2 SVGAGI (reference sequence). The V end was cut by 2 bases, the J end by 2 bases, with 13 bases between. The CDR3 runs to 15 residues.

In DNA, the CDR3 is TGTGCCAGCAGCCGTGGGACTAGCGTGCGGGAGCTGTTTTTT. It yields the protein CASSRGTSVRELFF. The V call is TRBV3-1 (or the pseudogene TRBV3-2), the J call TRBJ2-2, with 10 nucleotides matching TRBD2. With V trimmed by 4 bases and J by 9 bases, 5 bases remained unmatched. CDR3 length: 14 amino acids. Per the germline V gene, CDR1 is LGHDT and CDR2 is YNNKEL (reference sequence).

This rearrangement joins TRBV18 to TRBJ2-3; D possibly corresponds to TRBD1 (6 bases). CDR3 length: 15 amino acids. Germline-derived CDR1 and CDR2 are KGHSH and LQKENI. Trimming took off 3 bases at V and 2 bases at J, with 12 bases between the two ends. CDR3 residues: CASSPDRQNTDTQYF. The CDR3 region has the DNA TGTGCCAGCTCACCTGACAGGCAAAACACAGATACGCAGTATTTT.

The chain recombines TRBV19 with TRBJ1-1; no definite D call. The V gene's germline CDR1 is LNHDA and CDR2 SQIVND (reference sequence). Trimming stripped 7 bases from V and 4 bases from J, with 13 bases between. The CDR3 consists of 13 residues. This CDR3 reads CASIPLEGTEAFF. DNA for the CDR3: TGTGCCAGTATCCCCCTGGAGGGCACTGAAGCTTTCTTT.

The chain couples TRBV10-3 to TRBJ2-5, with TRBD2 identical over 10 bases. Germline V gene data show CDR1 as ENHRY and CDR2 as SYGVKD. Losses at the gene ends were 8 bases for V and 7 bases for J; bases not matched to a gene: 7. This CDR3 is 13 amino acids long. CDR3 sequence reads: CAISASGRVTQYF. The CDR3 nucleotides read TGTGCCATCTCCGCTAGCGGGAGAGTGACCCAGTACTTC.

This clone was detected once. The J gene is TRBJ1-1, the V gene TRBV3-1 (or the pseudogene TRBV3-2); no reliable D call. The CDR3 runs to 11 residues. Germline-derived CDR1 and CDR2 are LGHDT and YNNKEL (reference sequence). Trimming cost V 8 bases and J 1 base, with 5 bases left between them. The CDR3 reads CASRGNTEAFF. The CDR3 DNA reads TGTGCCAGCCGGGGGAACACTGAAGCTTTCTTT.

CDR3 amino acids: CASSGAARAAYEQYF. CDR3 nucleotide sequence: TGTGCCAGCAGTGGGGCCGCCCGGGCCGCCTACGAGCAGTACTTC. The V call is TRBV28, the J call TRBJ2-7; maybe TRBD1 (5 bases). CDR3 length: 15 amino acids. Germline CDR1 reads MDHEN; CDR2 reads SYDVKM. Trimming pared 5 bases from V and 2 bases from J, leaving 16 bases between. The full variable domain, rest sourced from reference TRBV28 and TRBJ2-7, is DVKVTQSSRYLVKRTGEKVFLECVQDMDHENMFWYRQDPGLGLRLIYFSYDVKMKEKGDIPEGYSVSREKKERFSLILESASTNQTSMYLCASSGAARAAYEQYFGPGTRLTVT.

The CDR3 reads CASRRDRGHTDTQYF. CDR3 nucleotide sequence: TGTGCCAGCAGACGGGACAGGGGCCACACAGATACGCAGTATTTT. The V gene is TRBV7-9, the J gene TRBJ2-3, with 10 nucleotides matching TRBD1. Germline CDR1 is SEHNR and CDR2 is FQNEAQ (reference sequence). The CDR3 has 15 residues. The J segment lost 2 bases and the V segment lost 6 bases, leaving 5 bases of the junction unmatched. The complete variable domain, with remaining parts taken from reference TRBV7-9 and TRBJ2-3, reads DTGVSQNPRHKITKRGQNVTFRCDPISEHNRLYWYRQTLGQGPEFLTYFQNEAQLEKSRLLSDRFSAERPKGSFSTLEIQRTEQGDSAMYLCASRRDRGHTDTQYFGPGTRLTVL.

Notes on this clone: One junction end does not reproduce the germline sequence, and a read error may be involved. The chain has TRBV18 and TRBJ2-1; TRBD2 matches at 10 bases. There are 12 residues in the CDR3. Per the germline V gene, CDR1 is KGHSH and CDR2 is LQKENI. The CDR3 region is CASSPTSGRVVF. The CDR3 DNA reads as TGTGCCAGCTCACCAACAAGCGGGAGGGTGGTCTTC.

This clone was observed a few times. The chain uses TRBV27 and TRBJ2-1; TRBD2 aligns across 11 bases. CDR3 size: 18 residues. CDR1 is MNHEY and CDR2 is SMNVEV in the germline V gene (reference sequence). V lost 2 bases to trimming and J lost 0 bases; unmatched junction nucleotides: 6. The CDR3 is CASSLVAGGPYSYNEQFF. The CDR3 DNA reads TGTGCCAGCAGTTTAGTAGCGGGAGGGCCCTACTCCTACAATGAGCAGTTCTTC.

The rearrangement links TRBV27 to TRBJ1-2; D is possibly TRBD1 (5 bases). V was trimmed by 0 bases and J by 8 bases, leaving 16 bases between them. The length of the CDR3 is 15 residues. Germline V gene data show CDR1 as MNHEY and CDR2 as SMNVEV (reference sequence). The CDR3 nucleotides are TGTGCCAGCAGTTTATCCCCATTGGGGGGTCGGGGCTACACCTTC. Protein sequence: CASSLSPLGGRGYTF.

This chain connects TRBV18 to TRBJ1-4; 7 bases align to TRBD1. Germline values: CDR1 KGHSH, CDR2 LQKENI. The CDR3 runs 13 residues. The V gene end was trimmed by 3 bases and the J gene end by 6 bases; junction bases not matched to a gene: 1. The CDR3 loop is CASSPRGDEKLFF. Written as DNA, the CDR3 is TGTGCCAGCTCACCCAGGGGGGATGAAAAACTGTTTTTT.

The CDR3 region is CATTSGTGGAGELFF. The CDR3, as DNA: TGTGCCACCACTTCAGGGACAGGCGGGGCCGGGGAGCTGTTTTTT. V gene TRBV24-1 combines with J gene TRBJ2-2; 8 bases line up with TRBD1. Germline CDR1 KGHDR, CDR2 SFDVKD. V lost 8 bases, J lost 6 bases, and 10 bases stayed unmatched. The CDR3 is made up of 15 amino acids.

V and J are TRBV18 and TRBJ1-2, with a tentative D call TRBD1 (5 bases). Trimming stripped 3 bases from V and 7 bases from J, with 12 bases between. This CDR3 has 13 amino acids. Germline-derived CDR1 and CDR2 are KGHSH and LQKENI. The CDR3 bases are TGTGCCAGCTCACCGGGGAGGGACGGTGGCTACACCTTC. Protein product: CASSPGRDGGYTF.

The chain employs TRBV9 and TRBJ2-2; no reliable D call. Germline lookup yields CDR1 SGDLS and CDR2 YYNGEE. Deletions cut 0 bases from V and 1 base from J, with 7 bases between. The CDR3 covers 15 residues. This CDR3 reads CASSVDSQNTGELFF. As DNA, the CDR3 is TGTGCCAGCAGCGTAGACAGCCAGAACACCGGGGAGCTGTTTTTT.

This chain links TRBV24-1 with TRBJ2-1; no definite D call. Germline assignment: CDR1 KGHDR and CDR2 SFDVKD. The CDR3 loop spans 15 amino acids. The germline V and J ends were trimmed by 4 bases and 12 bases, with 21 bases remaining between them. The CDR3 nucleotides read TGTGCCACCAGTGACCCGTTCCCGATGAACCTAGGGCAGTTCTTC. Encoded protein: CATSDPFPMNLGQFF.

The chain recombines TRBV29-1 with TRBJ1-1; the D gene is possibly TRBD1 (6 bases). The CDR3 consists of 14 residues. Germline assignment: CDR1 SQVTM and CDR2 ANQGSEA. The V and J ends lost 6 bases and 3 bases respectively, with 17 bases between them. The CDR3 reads CSVQEGGGDTEAFF. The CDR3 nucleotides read TGCAGCGTCCAAGAGGGGGGAGGGGACACTGAAGCTTTCTTT.

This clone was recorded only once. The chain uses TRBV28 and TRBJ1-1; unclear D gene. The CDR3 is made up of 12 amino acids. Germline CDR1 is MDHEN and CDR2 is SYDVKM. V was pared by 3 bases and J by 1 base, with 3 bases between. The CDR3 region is CASSFRNTEAFF. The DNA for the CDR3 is TGTGCCAGCAGTTTTCGGAACACTGAAGCTTTCTTT.

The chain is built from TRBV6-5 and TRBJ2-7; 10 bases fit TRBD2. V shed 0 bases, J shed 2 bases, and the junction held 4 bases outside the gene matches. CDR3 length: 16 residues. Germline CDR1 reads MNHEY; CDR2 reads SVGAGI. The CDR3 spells CASSYSRTSGPYEQYF. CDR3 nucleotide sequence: TGTGCCAGCAGTTACTCGAGGACTAGCGGTCCCTACGAGCAGTACTTC.

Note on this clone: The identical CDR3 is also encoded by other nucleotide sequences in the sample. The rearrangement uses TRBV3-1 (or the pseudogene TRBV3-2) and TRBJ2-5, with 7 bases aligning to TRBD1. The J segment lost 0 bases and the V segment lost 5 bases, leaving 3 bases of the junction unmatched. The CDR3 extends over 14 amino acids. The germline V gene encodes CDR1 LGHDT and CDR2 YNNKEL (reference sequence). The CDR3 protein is CASSFGQDQETQYF. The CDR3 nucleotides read TGTGCCAGCAGCTTCGGACAGGACCAAGAGACCCAGTACTTC.

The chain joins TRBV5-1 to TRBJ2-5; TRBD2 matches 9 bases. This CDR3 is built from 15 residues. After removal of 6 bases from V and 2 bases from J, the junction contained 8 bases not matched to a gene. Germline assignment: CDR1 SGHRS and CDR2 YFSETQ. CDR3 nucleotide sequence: TGCGCCAGCAACGGCGGGAGGGCCCCACAAGAGACCCAGTACTTC. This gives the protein CASNGGRAPQETQYF.

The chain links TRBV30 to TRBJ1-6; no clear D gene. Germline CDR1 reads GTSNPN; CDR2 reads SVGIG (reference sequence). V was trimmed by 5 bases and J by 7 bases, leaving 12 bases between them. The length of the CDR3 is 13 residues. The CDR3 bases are TGTGCCTGGGGAGGAGGGATAAATTCACCCCTCCACTTT. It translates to CAWGGGINSPLHF.

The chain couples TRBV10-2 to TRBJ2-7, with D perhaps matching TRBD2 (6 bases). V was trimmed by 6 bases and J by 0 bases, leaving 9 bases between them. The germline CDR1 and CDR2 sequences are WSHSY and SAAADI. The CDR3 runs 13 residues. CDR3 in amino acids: CASRGGNSYEQYF. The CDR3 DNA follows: TGCGCCAGCAGAGGAGGGAACTCCTACGAGCAGTACTTC.

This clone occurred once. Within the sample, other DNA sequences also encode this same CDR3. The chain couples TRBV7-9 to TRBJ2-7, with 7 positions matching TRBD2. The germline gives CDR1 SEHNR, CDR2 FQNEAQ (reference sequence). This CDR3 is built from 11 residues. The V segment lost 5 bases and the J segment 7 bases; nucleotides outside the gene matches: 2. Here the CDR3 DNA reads TGTGCCAGCAGCCCCGGGAGGGAGCAGTACTTC. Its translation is CASSPGREQYF.